Listed below are T cell receptor beta chains from one sample, sequenced in a study of siplizumab effects on memory and regulatory T cells. Produced via immunoSEQ multiplex PCR; TCRdb's table is partial and in-frame only. The data contain about 120,000 clones, around 94% of them singletons. The specimen was non-Treg CD4+ T cells sorted from blood. The receptors originated from a human donor in good health. CDR3s include the opening cysteine and the closing phenylalanine or tryptophan. D genes are given only for firm matches. Expanded clones are given a class, and other clones once, few, many or no size at all.

v_gene: TRBV4-1; abundance: -; d_gene: -; j_gene: TRBJ2-1; CDR3aa: CASSQDPVSDEQFF; CDR3nt: TGCGCCAGCAGCCAAGATCCAGTGAGCGATGAGCAGTTCTTC
v_gene: TRBV7-2; abundance: once; d_gene: -; j_gene: TRBJ1-5; CDR3aa: CASSPQAGTNQPQHF; CDR3nt: TGTGCCAGCAGCCCTCAAGCGGGGACGAATCAGCCCCAGCATTTT
v_gene: TRBV2; abundance: -; d_gene: -; j_gene: TRBJ2-3; CDR3aa: CASTTEADTQYF; CDR3nt: TGTGCCAGCACGACCGAAGCAGATACGCAGTATTTT
v_gene: TRBV2; abundance: -; d_gene: -; j_gene: TRBJ2-7; CDR3aa: CASSEAPQGYEQYF; CDR3nt: TGTGCCAGCAGTGAAGCCCCCCAGGGTTACGAGCAGTACTTC
v_gene: TRBV28; abundance: once; d_gene: -; j_gene: TRBJ2-7; CDR3aa: CATGTAGTGIYEQYF; CDR3nt: TGTGCTACAGGGACCGCGGGCACGGGTATCTACGAGCAGTACTTC
v_gene: TRBV7-9; abundance: -; d_gene: -; j_gene: TRBJ1-4; CDR3aa: CASSPPGTGEKLFF; CDR3nt: TGTGCCAGCAGCCCACCCGGGACCGGGGAAAAACTGTTTTTT
v_gene: TRBV7-6; abundance: -; d_gene: -; j_gene: TRBJ1-1; CDR3aa: CASSLNSRRQASNTEAFF; CDR3nt: TGTGCCAGCAGCTTAAATAGTCGGCGGCAGGCCTCGAACACTGAAGCTTTCTTT
v_gene: TRBV19; abundance: -; d_gene: -; j_gene: TRBJ1-4; CDR3aa: CASSVGPEKLFF; CDR3nt: TGTGCCAGTAGTGTGGGTCCCGAAAAACTGTTTTTT
v_gene: TRBV6-5; abundance: -; d_gene: -; j_gene: TRBJ1-2; CDR3aa: CATYYRAYGYTF; CDR3nt: TGTGCCACCTATTACAGGGCCTATGGCTACACCTTC
v_gene: TRBV7-8; abundance: -; d_gene: -; j_gene: TRBJ1-6; CDR3aa: CASSANNSPLHF; CDR3nt: TGTGCCAGCAGCGCCAATAATTCACCCCTCCACTTT
v_gene: TRBV19; abundance: -; d_gene: -; j_gene: TRBJ2-2; CDR3aa: CASTGQGGTGELFF; CDR3nt: TGTGCCAGTACTGGACAGGGAGGGACCGGGGAGCTGTTTTTT